This TCR beta chain was identified in a study of cytomegalovirus exposure and HLA in healthy donors. This PCR relied on a set of 60 Vbeta primers and 13 Jbeta primers. This table comes from immunoSEQ multiplex PCR, and its TCRdb copy is limited to in-frame clones, with some not included. Of roughly 180,000 clones in the sample, about four fifths are singletons; the top ten hold around 1.6%. The germline gives CDR1 MGHRA, CDR2 YSYEKL. The CDR3 has 17 residues. V lost 1 base to trimming and J lost 5 bases, with 15 bases between them. This clone was counted only a few times. Input material: PBMCs. This sequence was found in a girl aged 10 to 17 in good health and CMV-seropositive. This sequence joins TRBV4-1 and TRBJ1-6, with D uncertain. The CDR3 nucleotides read TGCGCCAGCAGCCAAGGTGAGGGAGCCTATCATAATTCACCCCTCCACTTT. This sequence encodes CASSQGEGAYHNSPLHF.